There are a few counts of the clone carrying this TCR beta chain. Its antigen remains unidentified. This specimen comes from a study of beta chain features in type 1 diabetes. Findings and caveats of the study: Shortening of TCRB CDR3s, moderate but significant, appeared in all four CD4+ subsets of Type 1 diabetes patients. HLA effects on TCRB rearrangement stayed unresolved here.

Every donor provided one heparinised blood draw, which averaged approximately 100 mL. Naive, central memory, regulatory and stem cell-like memory cells within the CD4+ compartment were sorted using CD45RO/CCR7/CD25/CD127/CD95/CD27. What was sequenced were expressed TCRB transcripts, since all of the isolated RNA had been reverse transcribed. Using immunoSEQ multiplex PCR, the repertoire was profiled, and TCRdb retains in-frame clones only, with some absent. The sample lists about 44,000 clones, roughly half occurring once. Trimming left V 7 bases short and J 0 bases short, with 16 bases between. Looked up from germline, CDR1 is MNHNS and CDR2 is SASEGT. The length of the CDR3 is 15 residues.

This sequence was found in a woman aged 18-29 years in good health. Sequencing input: Tregs from blood. V and J are TRBV6-1 and TRBJ2-7; weak D call: TRBD1 (6 bases). CDR3 DNA: TGTGCCAGCACCTCACAGGGTTTTGGCTCCTACGAGCAGTACTTC. It is translated as CASTSQGFGSYEQYF.